This T cell receptor (beta chain) was found in a study of blood T cell repertoires in COVID-19. At the level of the study: Italy, Spain and the United States were the sources of the convalescent and acute COVID-19 samples. PBMCs, B-cell-depleted T cells, or T cells provided the cDNA or gDNA that made up the material.

V shed 2 bases and J shed 7 bases, with 12 bases lying between them. Looked up from germline, CDR1 is SGHNT and CDR2 is YYREEE (reference sequence). The CDR3 runs 13 residues. This clone has more than one count but fewer than ten. TCRdb's copy holds only in-frame clones and misses some; the assay was immunoSEQ multiplex PCR. Of about 140,000 clones in the sample, about 83% were seen once. This receptor was identified in a man aged 45-65 years with acute or convalescent COVID-19. The chain joins TRBV5-4 to TRBJ1-2; D is possibly TRBD1 (6 bases). The sequencing sample was made of peripheral blood. The DNA for the CDR3 is TGTGCCAGCAGCTTTCCAGGGGCGGGTGGCTACACCTTC. Encoded protein: CASSFPGAGGYTF.